The 13 T cell receptor beta chains presented below share a single source sample, sequenced in a study of T cell responses to AZD1222 COVID-19 vaccine. Repertoires were generated with immunoSEQ multiplex PCR, while TCRdb's copy carries only in-frame clones and drops some. The table has 55,000 to 75,000 clones, 88% seen once; the top ten hold roughly 7.3%. The source material was peripheral blood, sampled on day 0 of AZD1222 vaccination. The receptors shown here come from an adult in good health.

The rearrangement links TRBV12-3 or TRBV12-4 to TRBJ1-2, with a tentative D call TRBD1 (6 bases). With 8 bases removed from V and 2 bases from J, the gap between germline ends came to 12 bases. The CDR3 is 13 residues long. The CDR3 is CASASRGNYGYTF. In DNA form, the CDR3 reads TGTGCCAGCGCTTCCAGGGGAAACTATGGCTACACCTTC.

The rearrangement joins TRBV18 to TRBJ1-1; D ambiguous. The length of the CDR3 is 14 residues. V lost 3 bases and J 4 bases, leaving 12 bases between the germline ends. Germline V gene data show CDR1 as KGHSH and CDR2 as LQKENI. This CDR3 is CASSPHPRGTEAFF. CDR3 nucleotide sequence: TGTGCCAGCTCACCTCACCCACGGGGCACTGAAGCTTTCTTT.

In DNA, the CDR3 is TGCGCCAGCAGCCAAGATAGGGTCCGACAGTGGGCCTATGGCTACACCTTC. Its translation is CASSQDRVRQWAYGYTF. V usage is TRBV4-1 and J usage is TRBJ1-2, with D tentatively TRBD1 (5 bases). The CDR3 sequence is 17 residues long. The V gene lost 0 bases and the J gene lost 4 bases, with 18 bases spanning the gap. Per germline, CDR1 MGHRA and CDR2 YSYEKL.

The V gene is TRBV19, the J gene TRBJ1-3, with 7 bases identical to TRBD1. Per the germline V gene, CDR1 is LNHDA and CDR2 is SQIVND (reference sequence). The CDR3 length is 17 residues. Trimming at V came to 8 bases and at J to 3 bases, leaving 16 bases not matched to a gene. Here the CDR3 DNA reads TGTGCCAGTCGTAGGCCCGGTGCAGGGGGGTTTGGAAACACCATATATTTT. This encodes CASRRPGAGGFGNTIYF.

V and J are TRBV2 and TRBJ1-5; D is perhaps TRBD1 (6 bases). V lost 1 base to trimming and J lost 8 bases, with 12 bases between them. The CDR3 totals 14 residues. Germline values: CDR1 SNHLY, CDR2 FYNNEI. CDR3 loop: CASSEGGPGEPQHF. The CDR3 DNA reads TGTGCCAGCAGTGAAGGGGGCCCAGGGGAGCCCCAGCATTTT.

The genes are TRBV6-1 and TRBJ1-2; D uncertain. The CDR3 length is 14 residues. Germline loops: CDR1 MNHNS, CDR2 SASEGT. The V and J ends lost 2 bases and 4 bases respectively, with 11 bases between them. The CDR3 DNA follows: TGTGCCAGCAGTGAATATTCTCGAATCTATGGCTACACCTTC. Translation: CASSEYSRIYGYTF.

The chain links TRBV25-1 to TRBJ2-5; no clear D gene. The V gene's germline CDR1 is MGHDK and CDR2 SYGVNS. Trimming pared 4 bases from V and 9 bases from J, leaving 12 bases between. This CDR3 is built from 12 residues. As DNA, the CDR3 is TGTGCCAGCAGTGCCCCGTCGGATCCCCAGTACTTC. This sequence encodes CASSAPSDPQYF.

The V and J genes are TRBV3-1 (or the pseudogene TRBV3-2) and TRBJ1-5; D remains ambiguous. Germline V gene lookup returns CDR1 LGHDT and CDR2 YNNKEL (reference sequence). V lost 2 bases and J lost 1, with 6 bases in between. The length of the CDR3 is 14 residues. The CDR3 spells CASSQSGSNQPQHF. CDR3 coding DNA: TGTGCCAGCAGCCAATCTGGGAGCAATCAGCCCCAGCATTTT.

J is TRBJ1-1 and V is TRBV9; no clear D. The CDR3 covers 13 residues. The germline gives CDR1 SGDLS, CDR2 YYNGEE. V lost 0 bases and J lost 3, with 6 bases in between. The CDR3 spells CASSVDSYTEAFF. Written as DNA, the CDR3 is TGTGCCAGCAGCGTAGACAGCTACACTGAAGCTTTCTTT.

This rearrangement joins TRBV2 to TRBJ2-7; 8 bases fit TRBD1. CDR3 size: 14 residues. The trim removed 6 bases at V and 7 bases at J, leaving 11 bases unmatched. CDR1 and CDR2 (germline): SNHLY, FYNNEI. CDR3: CASRWTGSRREQYF. The DNA of the CDR3 is TGTGCCAGCAGGTGGACAGGGTCTAGGAGAGAGCAGTACTTC.

The rearrangement links TRBV7-6 to TRBJ2-1; 7 positions match TRBD1. J gave up 5 bases and V 4 bases, and 2 bases lay outside the gene matches. This CDR3 comprises 13 residues. CDR1 SGHVS and CDR2 FNYEAQ come from the germline V gene. The CDR3 loop is CASSSGGHNEQFF. The CDR3 DNA reads TGTGCCAGCAGCTCAGGGGGACACAATGAGCAGTTCTTC.

This chain connects TRBV19 to TRBJ1-1; D not resolved. Germline assignment: CDR1 LNHDA and CDR2 SQIVND (reference sequence). This CDR3 contains 12 residues. With 10 bases removed from V and 0 bases from J, the gap between germline ends came to 9 bases. CDR3 loop: CATLNLNTEAFF. CDR3 nucleotide sequence: TGTGCCACCCTTAATCTGAACACTGAAGCTTTCTTT.

The chain recombines TRBV19 with TRBJ2-6, with 10 bases matching TRBD1. The CDR3 sequence is 16 residues long. Germline V CDR1 and CDR2: LNHDA, SQIVND (reference sequence). V lost 7 bases, J lost 0 bases, and 3 bases stayed unmatched. CDR3 in amino acids: CASTDRGFSGANVLTF. DNA of the CDR3: TGTGCCAGTACGGACAGGGGGTTCTCTGGGGCCAACGTCCTGACTTTC.